Sequencing of this T cell receptor (beta chain) was carried out in a study of neoadjuvant anti-PD-1 for oral cavity cancer. Comment on this clone: As yet, its antigen is unknown.

Generated by immunoSEQ multiplex PCR, the TCRdb table keeps only in-frame clones and is missing some. The top ten hold roughly 3.2% of the sample, which has around 8,000 clones, around three fifths seen once. The CDR3 consists of 16 residues. J lost 8 bases, V lost 1 base, and 10 bases had no gene match. Germline-derived CDR1 and CDR2 are SGHTA and FQGNSA. Described time point: after neoadjuvant nivolumab, at surgical resection. Stage II-IVA oral cavity squamous cell carcinoma was new and untreated by systemic or radiation therapy. These oral cavity squamous cell carcinomas were HPV-negative and locally advanced. General study findings and limits: Treg/Th17 ratio rose with pretreatment blood and fell with post-treatment tumor TCRbeta clonality. Non-responders to neoadjuvant nivolumab had significantly more clonal PBMC T cells than responders.

The sequence was obtained from a person aged 35 to 85 with oral cavity squamous cell carcinoma. This chain joins TRBV7-2 and TRBJ2-1, with 8 bases lining up with TRBD1. Sequencing used PBMCs, obtained after nivolumab (anti-PD-1) treatment. This CDR3 reads CASSLGQGASIDEQFF. As DNA, the CDR3 is TGTGCCAGCAGCTTAGGGCAGGGGGCGTCTATCGATGAGCAGTTCTTC.